The sequence of this T cell receptor beta chain was determined in a study of graft-versus-host responses after intestinal transplantation. Study-level findings and limits: Patients who carried graft-donor T cell macrochimerism also had high graft-versus-host to host-versus-graft clonal ratios in their allografts.

Trimming at V came to 6 bases and at J to 2 bases, leaving 5 bases not matched to a gene. The CDR3 is 14 amino acids. CDR1 is MNHEY, CDR2 SMNVEV, per germline (reference sequence). Comment on this clone: Its specificity is unknown.

TCRdb keeps only in-frame clones here, not all; method: immunoSEQ multiplex PCR. The repertoire has approximately 20,000 clones, 92% of them found once; the top ten carry 43%. The J gene is TRBJ2-3, the V gene TRBV27, with 7 bases aligning to TRBD1. This clonotype was obtained from a human patient who received an intestinal transplant, so some T cells may come from the graft donor. Source: PBMCs, taken about 260 days after intestinal transplant. This CDR3 reads CASRIGTATDTQYF. The CDR3 DNA reads TGTGCCAGCAGAATCGGGACAGCCACAGATACGCAGTATTTT.